The clone carrying this TCR beta chain showed up just once. Its antigen is still unknown. The assay was immunoSEQ multiplex PCR, and TCRdb's table has in-frame clones only and misses some. The data show approximately 130,000 clones, with more than 85% seen just once and 1.5% to 2% held by the top ten. The sample belongs to a study of T cell responses to AZD1222 COVID-19 vaccine. Study-wide points: Most donors were white British, females outnumbered males, and clonal diversity was possibly underestimated.

The CDR3 has 14 amino acids. The germline V gene has CDR1 SGDLS and CDR2 YYNGEE. Trimming cost V 0 bases and J 2 bases; bases outside gene matches: 2. The sequence derives from an adult in good health. The input for sequencing was peripheral blood, taken on day 0 of AZD1222 vaccination. The J gene is TRBJ2-7, the V gene TRBV9, with 7 bases aligning to TRBD1. In DNA, the CDR3 is TGTGCCAGCAGCGTAGGGGACAGCACCTACGAGCAGTACTTC. This sequence encodes CASSVGDSTYEQYF.